The rows below give T cell receptor beta chains drawn from one sample of a study of blood T cell repertoires in COVID-19. Clones were read by immunoSEQ multiplex PCR, and TCRdb kept only the in-frame ones, dropping some. The profile shows approximately 260,000 clones, around 89% of them singletons. Sequenced material: peripheral blood. All receptors come from a woman between 55 and 75 years old with COVID-19, enrolled during active disease. The CDR3 runs from the conserved cysteine through the conserved F or W. D genes are given only for firm matches. Rows may omit the clone size; those that give it use once, few, many or a size class.

d_gene	abundance	v_gene	j_gene	len	CDR3aa	CDR3nt
NA	NA	TRBV29-1	TRBJ1-4	15	CSVEGRGETNEKLFF	TGCAGCGTTGAGGGCAGGGGAGAGACTAATGAAAAACTGTTTTTT
TRBD1	NA	TRBV14	TRBJ1-2	14	CASSQEDRGATRTF	TGTGCCAGCAGCCAAGAGGACAGGGGTGCGACGAGAACCTTC
NA	once	TRBV4-2	TRBJ2-2	16	CASSQDLRGGTGELFF	TGTGCCAGCAGCCAAGATCTTCGGGGAGGCACCGGGGAGCTGTTTTTT
TRBD1	NA	TRBV20-1	TRBJ1-1	11	CSALLRGHAFF	TGCAGTGCGCTCCTCAGGGGGCATGCTTTCTTT
TRBD1	NA	TRBV5-1	TRBJ2-1	15	CASSLGGQGYDEQFF	TGCGCCAGCAGCTTGGGTGGACAGGGGTATGATGAGCAGTTCTTC
TRBD1	NA	TRBV19	TRBJ1-1	16	CASSMYGQGASTEAFF	TGTGCCAGTAGTATGTATGGACAGGGGGCGAGTACTGAAGCTTTCTTT
NA	few	TRBV7-2	TRBJ1-5	15	CASSLAQGSNQPQHF	TGTGCCAGCAGCTTAGCGCAGGGGAGCAATCAGCCCCAGCATTTT
NA	once	TRBV6-6	TRBJ2-7	13	CASSTPSSYEQYF	TGTGCCAGCAGTACACCGTCCTCCTACGAGCAGTACTTC
TRBD2	few	TRBV29-1	TRBJ2-5	13	CSVGAGAQETQYF	TGCAGCGTTGGGGCGGGAGCACAAGAGACCCAGTACTTC
TRBD1	NA	TRBV7-9	TRBJ1-1	16	CASLGQGAIKYTEAFF	TGTGCCAGTTTGGGTCAGGGGGCGATTAAGTACACTGAAGCTTTCTTT
NA	NA	TRBV7-9	TRBJ1-1	11	CASSFLTEAFF	TGTGCCAGCAGCTTCCTCACTGAAGCTTTCTTT
NA	once	TRBV4-2	TRBJ1-3	16	CASSQGSGNSGNTIYF	TGTGCCAGCAGCCAAGGTTCGGGAAACTCTGGAAACACCATATATTTT
TRBD2	NA	TRBV7-3	TRBJ2-1	14	CASSSAGGPFEQFF	TGTGCCAGCAGCTCAGCGGGGGGGCCATTTGAGCAGTTCTTC
NA	NA	TRBV6-1	TRBJ1-3	15	CASSDWGSPGNTIYF	TGTGCCAGCAGTGATTGGGGCTCTCCTGGAAACACCATATATTTT
NA	NA	TRBV7-9	TRBJ1-2	14	CASSTTTWAHGYTF	TGTGCCAGCAGCACAACGACCTGGGCGCATGGCTACACCTTC
NA	NA	TRBV2	TRBJ1-6	19	CASRDRGNYSARYNSPLHF	TGTGCCAGCAGGGACCGCGGGAACTACTCTGCGAGGTATAATTCACCCCTCCACTTT
TRBD1	NA	TRBV5-4	TRBJ1-2	17	CASSQLGTGGSGDGYTF	TGTGCCAGCAGCCAACTTGGGACAGGGGGGAGTGGGGATGGCTACACCTTC
TRBD1	NA	TRBV5-5	TRBJ1-1	15	CASSLAKDRAGGAFF	TGTGCCAGCAGCTTGGCCAAGGACAGGGCGGGCGGAGCTTTCTTT
NA	NA	TRBV6-5	TRBJ1-1	15	CASQEAKRLNTEAFF	TGTGCCAGCCAGGAGGCAAAACGACTGAACACTGAAGCTTTCTTT
TRBD1	NA	TRBV7-8	TRBJ2-4	12	CASSHQGAHPYF	TGTGCCAGCAGCCACCAGGGGGCCCACCCGTACTTC
TRBD1	NA	TRBV15	TRBJ1-2	15	CATSRNRGIEYGYTF	TGTGCCACCAGCAGAAACAGGGGAATTGAGTATGGCTACACCTTC
NA	NA	TRBV9	TRBJ1-6	14	CASSVSSYNSPLHF	TGTGCCAGCAGCGTGAGCTCCTATAATTCACCCCTCCACTTT
NA	NA	TRBV3-1/TRBV3-2	TRBJ2-7	16	CASSQDGAIMSYEQYF	TGTGCCAGCAGCCAAGATGGGGCAATCATGTCCTACGAGCAGTACTTC
TRBD1	NA	TRBV3-1/TRBV3-2	TRBJ1-2	14	CASSSHRGNYGYTF	TGTGCCAGCAGCTCCCACAGGGGAAACTATGGCTACACCTTC
NA	NA	TRBV5-1	TRBJ1-1	14	CASSLGQHNTEAFF	TGCGCCAGCAGCCTCGGACAACATAACACTGAAGCTTTCTTT
NA	NA	TRBV18	TRBJ2-2	15	CASSPPVVYSGELFF	TGTGCCAGCTCACCACCTGTCGTCTACAGCGGGGAGCTGTTTTTT
TRBD1	NA	TRBV7-3	TRBJ2-2	15	CASSPRTGYTGELFF	TGTGCCAGCAGCCCACGGACAGGATACACCGGGGAGCTGTTTTTT
TRBD1	NA	TRBV3-1/TRBV3-2	TRBJ2-5	16	CASSQVRQGARETQYF	TGTGCCAGCAGCCAAGTCCGACAGGGGGCAAGAGAGACCCAGTACTTC
TRBD2	NA	TRBV29-1	TRBJ2-3	13	CSSRGVGTDTQYF	TGCAGCTCGCGGGGGGTTGGCACAGATACGCAGTATTTT
TRBD1	NA	TRBV4-1	TRBJ1-4	16	CASSHPRTGSGEKLFF	TGCGCCAGCAGCCACCCAAGGACAGGGTCAGGTGAAAAACTGTTTTTT
NA	NA	TRBV15	TRBJ1-3	17	CATSSPHRRGTGNTIYF	TGTGCCACCAGCAGTCCGCATCGCCGGGGTACGGGAAACACCATATATTTT
NA	NA	TRBV11-2	TRBJ2-5	13	CASSQGTQETQYF	TGTGCCAGCAGCCAGGGGACACAAGAGACCCAGTACTTC
NA	once	TRBV7-2	TRBJ1-5	14	CASSLSGANQPQHF	TGTGCCAGCAGCTTATCAGGGGCCAATCAGCCCCAGCATTTT
NA	NA	TRBV7-2	TRBJ1-5	13	CASSLGGGQPQHF	TGTGCCAGCAGCTTAGGAGGGGGACAGCCCCAGCATTTT
TRBD1	few	TRBV7-8	TRBJ1-5	14	CASSFDREYQPQHF	TGTGCCAGCAGCTTTGACAGGGAATATCAGCCCCAGCATTTT
NA	NA	TRBV5-6	TRBJ1-2	15	CASKPDRGRGYGYTF	TGTGCCAGCAAGCCCGACCGAGGCAGAGGATATGGCTACACCTTC
NA	NA	TRBV5-1	TRBJ1-5	17	CASSLGPLQRGMQPQHF	TGCGCCAGCAGCTTGGGGCCGCTACAACGAGGGATGCAGCCCCAGCATTTT
TRBD1	NA	TRBV2	TRBJ1-4	15	CASSEDLDRGEKLFF	TGTGCCAGCAGTGAAGACCTCGACAGGGGAGAAAAACTGTTTTTT
TRBD1	NA	TRBV2	TRBJ1-2	14	CASSKRQGAGGYTF	TGTGCCAGCAGTAAAAGACAGGGGGCTGGTGGCTACACCTTC
NA	NA	TRBV4-2	TRBJ1-2	14	CASSQEGVNYGYTF	TGTGCCAGCAGCCAAGAAGGAGTTAACTATGGCTACACCTTC
TRBD1	NA	TRBV30	TRBJ1-2	13	CAWSVGQLWSYTF	TGTGCCTGGAGTGTGGGACAGTTATGGAGCTACACCTTC